Included here is one T cell receptor beta chain sequence, with context. Sequencing used immunoSEQ multiplex PCR; TCRdb keeps in-frame clones, though not all of them. Found here are under 15,000 clones, about 89% of them singletons; the top ten hold over 3%. This entry is derived from a study of lymphopenia after photon versus proton radiotherapy. CDR3 length equals 19 residues. V lost 0 bases, J lost 5 bases, and 16 bases stayed unmatched. Per germline, CDR1 LGHNA and CDR2 YNFKEQ. The chain joins TRBV4-2 to TRBJ2-3; 8 bases are shared with TRBD2. The sequence derives from a man in his 60s with pancreatic cancer. This sample comprised peripheral blood, obtained from a patient treated with proton-based radiotherapy. The CDR3 DNA is TGTGCCAGCAGCCAAGAATATCTCTTGGGCTCAGCGGGAGAAGATACGCAGTATTTT. Translating gives CASSQEYLLGSAGEDTQYF.